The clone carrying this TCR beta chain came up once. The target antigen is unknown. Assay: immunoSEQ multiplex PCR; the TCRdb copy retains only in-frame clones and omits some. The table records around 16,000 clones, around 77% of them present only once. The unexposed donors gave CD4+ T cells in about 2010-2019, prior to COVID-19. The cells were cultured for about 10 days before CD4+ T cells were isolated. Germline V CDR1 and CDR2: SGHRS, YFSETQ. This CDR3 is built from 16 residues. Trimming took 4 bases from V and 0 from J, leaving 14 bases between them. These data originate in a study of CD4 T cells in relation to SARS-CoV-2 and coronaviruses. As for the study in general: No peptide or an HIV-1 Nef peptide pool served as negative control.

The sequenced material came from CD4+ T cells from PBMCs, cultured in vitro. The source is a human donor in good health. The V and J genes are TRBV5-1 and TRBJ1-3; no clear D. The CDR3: CASSPTLIGSGNTIYF. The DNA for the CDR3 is TGCGCCAGCAGCCCGACACTTATCGGCTCTGGAAACACCATATATTTT.